The 29 T cell receptor beta chains presented below share a single source sample, sequenced in a study of CD8 T cells in ankylosing spondylitis (dated by TCRdb to about 2017). Libraries were constructed by 5' RACE. The listed sequencing device is Illumina HiSeq 2500. TCRdb reran the public reads through fastp at Q25 and MiXCR, keeping productive beta chains. Each entry is one CDR3 protein sequence, shown with its most common DNA and genes. Present in this sample are some 840,000 distinct CDR3 sequences, 12% of which were seen just once. About 0.5% of the sample goes to the ten largest clones. For these receptors, no antigen is known. What the study reported, not specific to this receptor: Blood from ankylosing spondylitis patients appeared to be characterized by a TCR beta motif made up of several highly homologous amino acid variants.

Sequenced input: blood, either unsorted or a sorted T cell fraction (not recorded which). These receptors all come from a male donor with ankylosing spondylitis.

This clonotype occurred many times. The chain combines TRBV20-1 with TRBJ1-2, with D tentatively TRBD1 (6 bases). In germline, CDR1 is DFQATT, CDR2 SNEGSKA (reference sequence). The CDR3 totals 12 residues. Trimming stripped 3 bases from V and 3 bases from J, with 8 bases between. The CDR3 coding sequence is TGCAGTGCTAGGAACAGGGACTATGGCTACACCTTC. This codes for CSARNRDYGYTF.

This chain uses TRBV20-1 with TRBJ2-7, with D possibly being TRBD2 (5 bases). V dropped 7 bases and J dropped 3 bases, with 16 bases sitting between them. Germline V gene lookup returns CDR1 DFQATT and CDR2 SNEGSKA (reference sequence). There are 13 residues in the CDR3. CDR3 in DNA: TGCAGTGGCAGAGGGCGTTTCGACTACGAGCAGTACTTC. This translates into CSGRGRFDYEQYF.

J is TRBJ2-7 and V is TRBV20-1; D gene ambiguous. Germline V CDR1 and CDR2: DFQATT, SNEGSKA (reference sequence). This CDR3 spans 14 amino acids. V shed 4 bases and J shed 2 bases, with 15 bases lying between them. The CDR3 spells CSATKGSGTYEQYF. DNA of the CDR3: TGCAGTGCTACGAAAGGGTCAGGCACCTACGAGCAGTACTTC.

This clonotype has at least ten counts. The chain uses TRBV29-1 and TRBJ1-2, with D unclear. The ends were cut back, 1 base at V and 6 bases at J, with 18 bases in the middle. This CDR3 has 15 residues. Germline values: CDR1 SQVTM, CDR2 ANQGSEA. Written as DNA, the CDR3 is TGCAGCGTTGAAGTGATCGGCACGGCTGAGAATGGCTACACCTTC. Encoded protein: CSVEVIGTAENGYTF.

This clonotype was detected a few times. The chain's CDR3 is CSVTGSWYGATQYF. The CDR3 DNA follows: TGCAGCGTTACAGGGAGTTGGTACGGAGCTACGCAGTATTTT. The chain has TRBV29-1 and TRBJ2-3; D may be TRBD1 (6 bases). The V end lost 5 bases, the J end lost 8 bases, and 20 bases lay between the germline ends. This CDR3 contains 14 residues. Germline loops: CDR1 SQVTM, CDR2 ANQGSEA.

This clonotype was detected ten times or more. This rearrangement joins TRBV5-1 to TRBJ2-1; D is tentatively TRBD1 or TRBD2 (5 bases each). The CDR3 extends over 14 amino acids. Germline CDR1 is SGHRS and CDR2 is YFSETQ. The V end was cut by 4 bases, the J end by 2 bases, with 10 bases between. DNA for the CDR3: TGCGCCAGCAGCCTGGGGGACGCCTACAATGAGCAGTTCTTC. It codes for CASSLGDAYNEQFF.

This clonotype appeared many times. This rearrangement joins TRBV5-6 to TRBJ2-1, with unresolved D. V was clipped by 0 bases and J by 15 bases, with 13 bases between them. The CDR3 is 12 amino acids. Germline loops: CDR1 SGHDT, CDR2 YYEEEE. The CDR3 nucleotides read TGTGCCAGCAGCTTGGGGCCGTGGTCGGCGTTCTTC. It specifies CASSLGPWSAFF.

The V call is TRBV20-1, the J call TRBJ1-1; D ambiguous. Trimming left V 3 bases short and J 0 bases short, with 14 bases between. This CDR3 contains 15 residues. CDR1 and CDR2 (germline): DFQATT, SNEGSKA (reference sequence). The CDR3 loop reads CSASAPIPMNTEAFF. CDR3 nucleotides: TGCAGTGCTAGCGCCCCTATCCCCATGAACACTGAAGCTTTCTTT.

There are a few counts of this clonotype. This CDR3 reads CSARDRLNTGELFF. In nucleotides, the CDR3 is TGCAGTGCTAGGGACAGGCTGAACACCGGGGAGCTGTTTTTT. The chain recombines TRBV20-1 with TRBJ2-2, with 7 nucleotides matching TRBD1. Germline V gene lookup returns CDR1 DFQATT and CDR2 SNEGSKA (reference sequence). The CDR3 sequence is 14 residues long. J lost 1 base, V lost 3 bases, and 2 bases had no gene match.

The chain uses TRBV18 and TRBJ2-7, with D perhaps matching TRBD2 (6 bases). CDR3 length equals 13 residues. Germline V gene lookup returns CDR1 KGHSH and CDR2 LQKENI. The V gene lost 4 bases and the J gene lost 6 bases, with 13 bases spanning the gap. The CDR3 is CASSQQLEGEQYF. The CDR3 DNA reads as TGTGCCAGCTCACAGCAGTTGGAGGGCGAGCAGTACTTC.

The rearrangement uses TRBV10-1 and TRBJ2-5, with 10 bases fitting TRBD2. J gave up 5 bases and V 3 bases, and 6 bases lay outside the gene matches. This CDR3 is built from 15 residues. Germline CDR1 and CDR2: WNHNN and SYGVQD (reference sequence). The chain's CDR3 is CASSDASGSRETQYF. Written as DNA, the CDR3 is TGCGCCAGCAGTGATGCTAGCGGGAGTCGGGAGACCCAGTACTTC.

The chain links TRBV5-1 to TRBJ2-3; tentatively, D is TRBD1 (5 bases). Germline V gene sequence: CDR1 SGHRS, CDR2 YFSETQ. V shed 4 bases and J shed 5 bases, with 11 bases lying between them. The CDR3 extends over 13 amino acids. Written as DNA, the CDR3 is TGCGCCAGCAGCCCCGGACACGGAGATACGCAGTATTTT. This codes for CASSPGHGDTQYF.

This clonotype was counted ten times or more. The chain joins TRBV20-1 to TRBJ1-5; 10 nucleotides match TRBD1. The CDR3 is 15 amino acids. Germline-derived CDR1 and CDR2 are DFQATT and SNEGSKA (reference sequence). Trimming at V came to 4 bases and at J to 2 bases, leaving 5 bases not matched to a gene. The DNA of the CDR3 is TGCAGTGCTACACAGACAGGGGGCGGCAATCAGCCCCAGCATTTT. Its translation is CSATQTGGGNQPQHF.

The chain links TRBV20-1 to TRBJ2-1, with 7 nucleotides matching TRBD2. The V and J ends lost 5 bases and 0 bases, in that order; junction bases with no gene match: 10. Germline-derived CDR1 and CDR2 are DFQATT and SNEGSKA (reference sequence). The CDR3 runs to 16 residues. The CDR3: CSAGSLAGVSYNEQFF. The DNA for the CDR3 is TGCAGTGCTGGATCTCTCGCGGGAGTCTCCTACAATGAGCAGTTCTTC.

This clonotype showed up many times. The V gene is TRBV5-1, the J gene TRBJ2-1; TRBD1 matches 7 bases. Germline CDR1 reads SGHRS; CDR2 reads YFSETQ. The CDR3 covers 17 residues. V gave up 3 bases and J gave up 5 bases; unmatched junction bases: 14. The CDR3 sequence: CASSWGPGGSVNNEQFF. In DNA form, the CDR3 reads TGCGCCAGCAGCTGGGGACCAGGGGGTAGCGTCAACAATGAGCAGTTCTTC.

The chain links TRBV6-1 to TRBJ1-2, with D maybe TRBD1 (5 bases). The CDR3 loop spans 14 amino acids. Germline CDR1 is MNHNS and CDR2 is SASEGT. Trimming stripped 3 bases from V and 3 bases from J, with 11 bases between. The CDR3 bases are TGTGCCAGCAGTGAGCAGGGAGACTACTATGGCTACACCTTC. Amino acids: CASSEQGDYYGYTF.

This clonotype was found a few times. This sequence joins TRBV12-3 or TRBV12-4 and TRBJ2-5, with TRBD2 matching over 8 bases. With V trimmed by 4 bases and J by 12 bases, 10 bases remained unmatched. The CDR3 contains 13 residues. CDR3 DNA: TGTGCCAGCAGTTCTGTCCAGCGGGGGCATAAGTACTTC. Its protein product is CASSSVQRGHKYF.

This clonotype has just a few counts. The chain carries TRBV19 and TRBJ1-1; no clear D gene. CDR1 is LNHDA and CDR2 is SQIVND in the germline V gene (reference sequence). The CDR3 covers 12 residues. Trimming shortened V by 6 bases and J by 8 bases, and 13 bases separated the two germline ends. The CDR3 DNA sequence: TGTGCCAGTAGCGTGGTACCCAACGAAGCTTTCTTT. Translation gives CASSVVPNEAFF.

This clonotype was recorded a few times. This chain uses TRBV28 with TRBJ1-1, with TRBD1 matching over 9 bases. The CDR3 sequence is 15 residues long. V gave up 5 bases and J gave up 2 bases; unmatched junction bases: 6. Germline V gives CDR1 MDHEN, CDR2 SYDVKM. Here the CDR3 DNA reads TGTGCCAGCAGTGTACCGGGACAGGGAAACACTGAAGCTTTCTTT. Its translation is CASSVPGQGNTEAFF.

The gene calls are TRBV4-1 and TRBJ2-5; 12 nucleotides agree with TRBD2. CDR1 and CDR2 from the germline V gene are MGHRA and YSYEKL. The V segment lost 1 base and the J segment 5 bases; nucleotides outside the gene matches: 2. The CDR3 runs to 15 residues. Here the CDR3 DNA reads TGCGCCAGCAGCCAAGTAGGGACTAGCGGGGAGACCCAGTACTTC. It encodes CASSQVGTSGETQYF.

The chain has TRBV20-1 and TRBJ2-5, with a tentative D call TRBD2 (7 bases). Germline V gene lookup returns CDR1 DFQATT and CDR2 SNEGSKA (reference sequence). Between the trimmed V and J ends, which lost 6 bases and 7 bases, there was a span of 21 bases. This CDR3 is 14 amino acids long. The CDR3 nucleotides read TGCAGTGCCCGAAGGGGGGGTCAGGGTAGGACCCAGTACTTC. Protein sequence: CSARRGGQGRTQYF.

This clonotype was observed a few times. The rearrangement joins TRBV20-1 to TRBJ2-1; perhaps TRBD1 as D (6 bases). V lost 6 bases and J 6 bases, leaving 15 bases between the germline ends. The CDR3 runs 13 residues. CDR1 is DFQATT, CDR2 SNEGSKA, per germline (reference sequence). The chain's CDR3 is CSALDRTGNEQFF. CDR3 in DNA: TGCAGTGCGTTGGACAGAACGGGCAATGAGCAGTTCTTC.

A few counts support this clonotype. The chain is built from TRBV24-1 and TRBJ2-1, with TRBD2 identical over 8 bases. The CDR3 covers 17 residues. The germline V gene has CDR1 KGHDR and CDR2 SFDVKD. Trimming cost V 4 bases and J 0 bases; bases outside gene matches: 7. CDR3 sequence: CATSDLSGSSSYNEQFF. In nucleotides, the CDR3 is TGTGCCACCAGTGACTTAAGCGGGAGTTCCTCCTACAATGAGCAGTTCTTC.

The rearrangement joins TRBV15 to TRBJ2-7; D gene unclear. Germline V gives CDR1 LNHNV, CDR2 YYDKDF (reference sequence). The CDR3 covers 13 residues. Trimming removed 11 bases from V and 2 bases from J, with 16 bases in between. This CDR3 is CAASIGLAYEQYF. The CDR3 region has the DNA TGTGCCGCGAGCATAGGGTTGGCCTACGAGCAGTACTTC.

This clonotype appeared a few times. This chain connects TRBV10-3 to TRBJ1-2, with D possibly TRBD1 on 5 matching bases. Looked up from germline, CDR1 is ENHRY and CDR2 is SYGVKD. The CDR3 is 13 residues long. Trimming took 6 bases from V and 6 from J, leaving 14 bases between them. The CDR3 nucleotides are TGTGCCATCAGATCAATACGGGGGGATGGCTACACCTTC. Amino acids: CAIRSIRGDGYTF.

This clonotype has more than one count but fewer than ten. V is TRBV29-1 and J is TRBJ2-7; D might be TRBD2 (6 bases). This CDR3 comprises 13 residues. Trimming removed 5 bases from V and 1 base from J, with 12 bases in between. CDR1 SQVTM and CDR2 ANQGSEA come from the germline V gene. This CDR3 reads CSVSRLVSYEQYF. Written as DNA, the CDR3 is TGCAGCGTTTCCCGACTAGTTTCCTACGAGCAGTACTTC.

This clonotype showed up just a few times. The chain uses TRBV12-3 or TRBV12-4 and TRBJ1-2; a possible D gene is TRBD1 (6 bases). The length of the CDR3 is 13 residues. Deletions cut 4 bases from V and 2 bases from J, with 8 bases between. CDR3 coding DNA: TGTGCCAGCAGTTCGGACAGCAACTATGGCTACACCTTC. It translates to CASSSDSNYGYTF.

This clonotype was detected many times. V gene TRBV29-1 combines with J gene TRBJ1-1; possible D gene TRBD1, 5 bases. CDR1 and CDR2 (germline): SQVTM, ANQGSEA. Trimming took 4 bases from V and 0 from J, leaving 9 bases between them. The CDR3 contains 13 residues. This CDR3 reads CSVGGTMNTEAFF. In DNA, the CDR3 is TGCAGCGTTGGGGGGACTATGAACACTGAAGCTTTCTTT.

The chain couples TRBV4-3 to TRBJ1-4; D perhaps matches TRBD1 (5 bases). Trimming took off 0 bases at V and 5 bases at J, with 10 bases between the two ends. Germline loops: CDR1 LGHNA, CDR2 YSLEER. The CDR3 is 15 residues long. The DNA of the CDR3 is TGCGCCAGCAGCCAAGAAAACAGGCGAAATGAAAAACTGTTTTTT. Protein sequence: CASSQENRRNEKLFF.